These 10 T cell receptor beta chains were all obtained from the same sample, sequenced in a study of T cell responses to AZD1222 COVID-19 vaccine. TCRdb's copy holds only in-frame clones and misses some; the assay was immunoSEQ multiplex PCR. The profile covers about 140,000 clones, with around 90% appearing a single time and 2.5% to 4% taken by the ten largest. This sample comprised peripheral blood, obtained on day 0 of AZD1222 vaccination. The receptors shown here come from an adult in good health.

This chain links TRBV5-6 with TRBJ2-1, with D hard to call. The germline CDR1 and CDR2 sequences are SGHDT and YYEEEE. The CDR3 sequence is 12 residues long. Deletions cut 0 bases from V and 11 bases from J, with 9 bases between. The CDR3 DNA reads as TGTGCCAGCAGCTTGGAACCTGTGAAGCAGTTCTTC. Translation gives CASSLEPVKQFF. The full variable domain, rest sourced from reference TRBV5-6 and TRBJ2-1, is DAGVTQSPTHLIKTRGQQVTLRCSPKSGHDTVSWYQQALGQGPQFIFQYYEEEERQRGNFPDRFSGHQFPNYSSELNVNALLLGDSALYLCASSLEPVKQFFGPGTRLTVL.

The rearrangement uses TRBV30 and TRBJ1-2; 7 nucleotides agree with TRBD1. The germline CDR1 and CDR2 sequences are GTSNPN and SVGIG (reference sequence). The J segment lost 6 bases and the V segment lost 2 bases, leaving 6 bases of the junction unmatched. CDR3 length equals 13 residues. DNA for the CDR3: TGTGCCTGGAGTCAGAGACAGGGTGATGGCTACACCTTC. Translated, it gives CAWSQRQGDGYTF.

J is TRBJ1-4 and V is TRBV4-3, with no clear D. Trimming removed 4 bases at V and 3 bases at J, with 18 bases between. The germline V gene encodes CDR1 LGHNA and CDR2 YSLEER. CDR3 length: 17 amino acids. This chain's CDR3 is CASSPNNGEGPNEKLFF. Written as DNA, the CDR3 is TGCGCCAGCAGCCCGAATAACGGGGAGGGCCCTAATGAAAAACTGTTTTTT.

This chain links TRBV27 with TRBJ2-5; D is undetermined. This CDR3 is built from 16 residues. The germline V and J ends were trimmed by 5 bases and 2 bases, with 18 bases remaining between them. CDR1 is MNHEY and CDR2 is SMNVEV in the germline V gene (reference sequence). The CDR3 sequence: CASSPPRHTGQETQYF. As DNA, the CDR3 is TGTGCCAGCAGTCCTCCCCGCCACACCGGGCAAGAGACCCAGTACTTC.

This chain joins TRBV4-1 and TRBJ2-3; D may be TRBD2 (6 bases). The V gene lost 3 bases and the J gene lost 1 base, with 11 bases spanning the gap. Germline V gene lookup returns CDR1 MGHRA and CDR2 YSYEKL. The CDR3 contains 15 residues. The CDR3 region is CASSQKGGGTDTQYF. CDR3 bases: TGCGCCAGCAGCCAGAAGGGCGGGGGCACAGATACGCAGTATTTT.

The chain employs TRBV7-9 and TRBJ1-2; D is undetermined. The V gene's germline CDR1 is SEHNR and CDR2 FQNEAQ (reference sequence). This CDR3 has 13 amino acids. The V gene lost 5 bases and the J gene lost 3 bases, with 10 bases spanning the gap. The CDR3 here is CASSLAGDYGYTF. DNA of the CDR3: TGTGCCAGCAGCCTTGCGGGTGACTATGGCTACACCTTC.

V is TRBV30 and J is TRBJ2-1; D may be TRBD2 (5 bases). The germline gives CDR1 GTSNPN, CDR2 SVGIG (reference sequence). The V gene lost 6 bases and the J gene lost 9 bases, with 12 bases spanning the gap. The CDR3 contains 11 residues. CDR3 DNA: TGTGCCTGCGGGATTTCGGGTGAGCAGTTCTTC. Translation: CACGISGEQFF.

The chain employs TRBV5-1 and TRBJ1-1; D is undetermined. From germline, CDR1 is SGHRS and CDR2 YFSETQ. CDR3 size: 17 residues. Deletions cut 0 bases from V and 2 bases from J, with 17 bases between. CDR3 amino acids: CASSLAGGSVLNTEAFF. The CDR3 nucleotides are TGCGCCAGCAGCTTGGCGGGAGGATCGGTTCTTAACACTGAAGCTTTCTTT. Complete variable domain (other parts from reference TRBV5-1 and TRBJ1-1): KAGVTQTPRYLIKTRGQQVTLSCSPISGHRSVSWYQQTPGQGLQFLFEYFSETQRNKGNFPGRFSGRQFSNSRSEMNVSTLELGDSALYLCASSLAGGSVLNTEAFFGQGTRLTVV.

The CDR3 nucleotides read TGTGCCATCAGTGAGTCAGCAGGGCAAGAGACCCAGTACTTC. Translated, it gives CAISESAGQETQYF. V and J are TRBV10-3 and TRBJ2-5; D is perhaps TRBD1 (5 bases). This CDR3 has 14 residues. V lost 0 bases and J lost 2, with 7 bases in between. Germline values: CDR1 ENHRY, CDR2 SYGVKD.

The V and J genes are TRBV6-2 or TRBV6-3 and TRBJ2-5; D perhaps matches TRBD1 (7 bases). The germline V gene has CDR1 MNHEY and CDR2 SVGEGT. The V end was cut by 3 bases, the J end by 5 bases, with 16 bases between. The CDR3 has 15 residues. The chain's CDR3 is CASSYPSPGGETQYF. For the CDR3, the DNA is TGTGCCAGCAGTTATCCGTCGCCAGGGGGGGAGACCCAGTACTTC.